A single sample is the source of the 5 T cell receptor beta chains below, sequenced in a study of cytomegalovirus exposure and HLA in healthy donors. With 60 Vbeta and 13 Jbeta primers, the PCR was carried out. Profiled with immunoSEQ multiplex PCR; TCRdb holds only in-frame clones, not every one. The repertoire holds 150,000 to 200,000 clones, about 69% seen once, with over 2% in the top ten. The specimen was PBMCs. The receptors originated from a human donor in good health.

This clone was seen once. The chain links TRBV7-6 to TRBJ2-3; 10 bases agree with TRBD1. V was pared by 4 bases and J by 5 bases, with 24 bases of the junction left unmatched. The germline gives CDR1 SGHVS, CDR2 FNYEAQ. The CDR3 length is 21 residues. CDR3 amino acids: CASSSILPYQNRDRGGDTQYF. In DNA, the CDR3 is TGTGCCAGCAGCTCTATTCTCCCCTACCAAAACCGGGACAGGGGAGGAGATACGCAGTATTTT.

The gene calls are TRBV9 and TRBJ2-2; D unclear. The CDR3 loop spans 12 amino acids. The V end lost 4 bases, the J end lost 5 bases, and 6 bases lay between the germline ends. CDR1 SGDLS and CDR2 YYNGEE come from the germline V gene. The CDR3 DNA follows: TGTGCCAGCAGCTTCGAGACCGGGGAGCTGTTTTTT. This sequence encodes CASSFETGELFF.

V is TRBV19 and J is TRBJ1-4, with D tentatively TRBD1 (6 bases). V was shortened by 7 bases and J by 7 bases, with 19 bases between the two germline ends. The CDR3 consists of 15 residues. Per germline, CDR1 LNHDA and CDR2 SQIVND (reference sequence). The CDR3 region is CASTPRLGGGEKLFF. CDR3 sequence (DNA): TGTGCCAGTACCCCGAGGTTAGGGGGTGGTGAAAAACTGTTTTTT. Full variable domain (remainder filled in from reference TRBV19 and TRBJ1-4): DGGITQSPKYLFRKEGQNVTLSCEQNLNHDAMYWYRQDPGQGLRLIYYSQIVNDFQKGDIAEGYSVSREKKESFPLTVTSAQKNPTAFYLCASTPRLGGGEKLFFGSGTQLSVL.

The chain carries TRBV4-1 and TRBJ2-7, with D tentatively TRBD1 (5 bases). Germline V gene lookup returns CDR1 MGHRA and CDR2 YSYEKL. Trimming pared 3 bases from V and 2 bases from J, leaving 11 bases between. The CDR3 spans 14 residues. The DNA for the CDR3 is TGCGCCAGCAGCCAGTTGGACACCGCCTACGAGCAGTACTTC. Amino acid sequence: CASSQLDTAYEQYF.

The V and J genes are TRBV12-5 and TRBJ1-1, with no clear D. Looked up from germline, CDR1 is LGHNT and CDR2 is FRNRAP. The CDR3 is 17 amino acids. Trimming removed 1 base at V and 1 base at J, with 16 bases between. The CDR3 protein is CASGLGATGRENTEAFF. The CDR3 DNA reads TGTGCTAGTGGTTTGGGGGCGACGGGCCGGGAGAACACTGAAGCTTTCTTT.